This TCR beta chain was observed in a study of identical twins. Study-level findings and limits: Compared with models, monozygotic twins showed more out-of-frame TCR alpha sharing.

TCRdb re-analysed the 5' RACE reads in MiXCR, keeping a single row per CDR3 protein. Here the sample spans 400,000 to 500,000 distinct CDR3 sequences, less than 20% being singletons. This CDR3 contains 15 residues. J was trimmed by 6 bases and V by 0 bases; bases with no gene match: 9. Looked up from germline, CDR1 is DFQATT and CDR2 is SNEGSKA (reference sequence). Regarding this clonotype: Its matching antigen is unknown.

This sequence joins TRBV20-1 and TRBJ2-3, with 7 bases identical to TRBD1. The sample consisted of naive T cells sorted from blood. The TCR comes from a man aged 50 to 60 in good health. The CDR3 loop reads CSARDGRQGSDTQYF. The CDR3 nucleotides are TGCAGTGCTAGAGATGGGCGACAGGGCAGCGATACGCAGTATTTT.